This T cell receptor (beta chain) stems from a study of blood T cell repertoires in COVID-19. As for the study in general: Acute-phase and convalescent COVID-19 samples originated in the United States, Italy and Spain.

TCRdb's copy holds only in-frame clones and misses some; the assay was immunoSEQ multiplex PCR. The profile shows 400,000 to 550,000 clones, 87% of them singletons. Categorization into cohorts depended on clinical history that participants reported. Trimming left V 2 bases short and J 1 base short, with 8 bases between. Germline V lookup: CDR1 MNHEY, CDR2 SVGAGI. The CDR3 is made up of 14 amino acids. The source is a young woman with acute COVID-19. The J gene is TRBJ1-1, the V gene TRBV6-5, with a tentative D call TRBD1 (5 bases). Sequencing was carried out using PBMCs or T cells enriched from blood (not recorded which). The CDR3 is CASSYRQTNTEAFF. The DNA of the CDR3 is TGTGCCAGCAGTTACCGACAGACGAACACTGAAGCTTTCTTT.